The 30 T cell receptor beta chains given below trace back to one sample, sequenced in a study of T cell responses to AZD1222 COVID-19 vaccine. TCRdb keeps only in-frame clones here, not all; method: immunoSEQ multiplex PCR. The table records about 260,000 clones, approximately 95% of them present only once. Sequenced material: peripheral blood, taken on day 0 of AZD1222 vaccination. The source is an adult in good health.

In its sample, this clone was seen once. In DNA, the CDR3 is TGTGCCAGCAGGGCTCCGGGACTAGCGGGGCCATACAATGAGCAGTTCTTC. Its protein product is CASRAPGLAGPYNEQFF. The rearrangement uses TRBV28 and TRBJ2-1; TRBD2 matches 13 bases. CDR1 MDHEN and CDR2 SYDVKM come from the germline V gene. The junction had 9 bases not matched to a gene; V was cut back by 6 bases and J by 4 bases. The CDR3 consists of 17 residues.

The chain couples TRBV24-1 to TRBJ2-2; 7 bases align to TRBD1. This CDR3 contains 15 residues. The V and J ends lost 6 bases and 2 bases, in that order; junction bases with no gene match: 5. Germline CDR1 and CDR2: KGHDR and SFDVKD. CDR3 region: CATSRGQSNTGELFF. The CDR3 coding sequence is TGTGCCACCAGTCGGGGACAGTCTAACACCGGGGAGCTGTTTTTT.

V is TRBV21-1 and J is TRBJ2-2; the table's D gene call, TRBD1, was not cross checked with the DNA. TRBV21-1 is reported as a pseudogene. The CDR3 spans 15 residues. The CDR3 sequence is CASSARTDYTGELFF. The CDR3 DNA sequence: TGTGCCAGCAGCGCCCGGACAGACTACACCGGGGAGCTGTTTTTT.

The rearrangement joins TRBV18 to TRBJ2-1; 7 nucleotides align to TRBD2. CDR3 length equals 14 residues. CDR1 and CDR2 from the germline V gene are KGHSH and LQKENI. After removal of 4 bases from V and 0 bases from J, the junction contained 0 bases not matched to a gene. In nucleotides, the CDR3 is TGTGCCAGCTCACGGGGGGGCTCCTACAATGAGCAGTTCTTC. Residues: CASSRGGSYNEQFF.

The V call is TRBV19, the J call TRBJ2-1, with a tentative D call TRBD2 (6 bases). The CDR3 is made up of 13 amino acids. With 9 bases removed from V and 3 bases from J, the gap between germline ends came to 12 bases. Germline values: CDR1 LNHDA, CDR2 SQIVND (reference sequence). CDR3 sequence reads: CASRGTHYNEQFF. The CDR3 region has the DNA TGTGCCAGCCGCGGGACCCACTACAATGAGCAGTTCTTC.

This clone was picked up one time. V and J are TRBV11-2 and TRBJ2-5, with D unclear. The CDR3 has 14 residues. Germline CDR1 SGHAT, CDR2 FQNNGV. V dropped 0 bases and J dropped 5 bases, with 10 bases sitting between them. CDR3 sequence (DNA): TGTGCCAGCAGCTTAGATCATTCAGCGGAGACCCAGTACTTC. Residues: CASSLDHSAETQYF.

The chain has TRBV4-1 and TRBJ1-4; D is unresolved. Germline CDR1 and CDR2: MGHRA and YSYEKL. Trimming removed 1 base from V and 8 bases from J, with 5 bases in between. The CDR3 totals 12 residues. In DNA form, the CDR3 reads TGCGCCAGCAGCCAAGCGGGCGAAAAACTGTTTTTT. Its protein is CASSQAGEKLFF.

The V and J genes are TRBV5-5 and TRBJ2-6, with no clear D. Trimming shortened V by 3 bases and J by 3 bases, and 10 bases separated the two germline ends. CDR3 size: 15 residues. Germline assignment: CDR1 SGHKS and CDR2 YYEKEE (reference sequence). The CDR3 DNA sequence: TGTGCCAGCAGCTCCCGGCTGGTTGGGGCCAACGTCCTGACTTTC. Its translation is CASSSRLVGANVLTF.

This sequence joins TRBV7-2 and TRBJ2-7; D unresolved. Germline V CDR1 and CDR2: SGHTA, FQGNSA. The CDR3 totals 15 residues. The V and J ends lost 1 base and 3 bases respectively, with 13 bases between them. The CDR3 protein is CASSLEPRRYYEQYF. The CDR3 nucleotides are TGTGCCAGCAGCTTAGAACCACGAAGATACTACGAGCAGTACTTC.

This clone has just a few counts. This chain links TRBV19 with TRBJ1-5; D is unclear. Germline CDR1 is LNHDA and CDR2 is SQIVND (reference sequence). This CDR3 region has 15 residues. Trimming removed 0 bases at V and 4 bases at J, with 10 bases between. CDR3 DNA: TGTGCCAGTAGTATAGATAACCAGGTTAATCAGCCCCAGCATTTT. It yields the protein CASSIDNQVNQPQHF.

The CDR3 nucleotides read TGTGCCACCTCGACAGCCTACGAGCAGTACTTC. This encodes CATSTAYEQYF. The rearrangement links TRBV2 to TRBJ2-7; possibly TRBD1 for D (5 bases). Trimming left V 10 bases short and J 2 bases short, with 9 bases between. Per germline, CDR1 SNHLY and CDR2 FYNNEI. The CDR3 has 11 residues.

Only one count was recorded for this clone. DNA of the CDR3: TGTGCCAGCCAGGTCACGAACACTGAAGCTTTCTTT. Protein: CASQVTNTEAFF. The chain carries TRBV6-6 and TRBJ1-1; unclear D gene. Germline lookup yields CDR1 MNHNY and CDR2 SVGAGI (reference sequence). The CDR3 has 12 amino acids. The V end lost 8 bases, the J end lost 1 base, and 8 bases lay between the germline ends.

CDR3 loop: CASSTRGGPVNTEAFF. DNA of the CDR3: TGCGCCAGCAGCACTAGGGGAGGGCCTGTGAACACTGAAGCTTTCTTT. The V and J genes are TRBV5-1 and TRBJ1-1; D possibly corresponds to TRBD1 (5 bases). Germline-derived CDR1 and CDR2 are SGHRS and YFSETQ. The V end was cut by 4 bases, the J end by 0 bases, with 16 bases between. The CDR3 is made up of 16 amino acids.

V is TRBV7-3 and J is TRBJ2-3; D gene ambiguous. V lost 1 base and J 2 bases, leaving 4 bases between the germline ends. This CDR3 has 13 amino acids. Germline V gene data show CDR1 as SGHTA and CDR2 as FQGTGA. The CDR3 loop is CASSLRDTDTQYF. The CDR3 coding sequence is TGTGCCAGCAGCTTAAGGGACACAGATACGCAGTATTTT.

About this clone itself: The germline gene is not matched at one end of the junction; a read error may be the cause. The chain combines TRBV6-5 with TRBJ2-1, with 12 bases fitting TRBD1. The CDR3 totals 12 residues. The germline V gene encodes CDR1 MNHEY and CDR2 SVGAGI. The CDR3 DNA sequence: TGTGCCAGCAGTCCCCCGGGACAGGGGGCAATCTTC. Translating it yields CASSPPGQGAIF.

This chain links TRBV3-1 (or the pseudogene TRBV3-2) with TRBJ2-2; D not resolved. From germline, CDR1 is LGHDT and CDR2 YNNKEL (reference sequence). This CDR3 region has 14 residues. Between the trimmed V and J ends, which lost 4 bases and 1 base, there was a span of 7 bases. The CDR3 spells CASSLPGNTGELFF. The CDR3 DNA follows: TGTGCCAGCAGCCTACCGGGGAACACCGGGGAGCTGTTTTTT.

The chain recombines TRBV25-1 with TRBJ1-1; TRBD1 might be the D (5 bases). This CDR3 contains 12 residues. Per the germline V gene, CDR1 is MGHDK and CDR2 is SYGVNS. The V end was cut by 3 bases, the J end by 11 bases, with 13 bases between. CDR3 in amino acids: CASSDSGREAFF. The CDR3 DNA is TGTGCCAGCAGTGACTCCGGCAGGGAGGCTTTCTTT.

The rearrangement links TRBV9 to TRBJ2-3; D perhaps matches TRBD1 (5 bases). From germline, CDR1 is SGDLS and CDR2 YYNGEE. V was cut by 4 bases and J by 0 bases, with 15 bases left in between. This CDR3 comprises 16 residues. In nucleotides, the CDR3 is TGTGCCAGCAGCCAAAGACAGATCGCTAGCACAGATACGCAGTATTTT. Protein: CASSQRQIASTDTQYF.

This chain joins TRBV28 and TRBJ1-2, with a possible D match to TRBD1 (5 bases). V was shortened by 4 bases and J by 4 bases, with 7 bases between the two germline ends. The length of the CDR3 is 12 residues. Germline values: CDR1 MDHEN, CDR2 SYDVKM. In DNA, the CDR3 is TGTGCCAGCAGTTGGGGGTCCTATGGCTACACCTTC. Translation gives CASSWGSYGYTF.

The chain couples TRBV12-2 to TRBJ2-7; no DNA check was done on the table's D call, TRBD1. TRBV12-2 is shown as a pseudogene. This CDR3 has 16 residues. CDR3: CASRFRDRDSLREQYF. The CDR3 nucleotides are TGTGCAAGTCGCTTCCGGGACAGGGATTCCCTACGAGAGCAGTACTTC.

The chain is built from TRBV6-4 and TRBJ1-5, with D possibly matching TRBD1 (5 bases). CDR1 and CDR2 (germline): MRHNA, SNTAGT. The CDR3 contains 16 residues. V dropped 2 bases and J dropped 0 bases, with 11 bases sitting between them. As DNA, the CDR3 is TGTGCCAGCAGTGACAGGGGCGGTTATAGCAATCAGCCCCAGCATTTT. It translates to CASSDRGGYSNQPQHF.

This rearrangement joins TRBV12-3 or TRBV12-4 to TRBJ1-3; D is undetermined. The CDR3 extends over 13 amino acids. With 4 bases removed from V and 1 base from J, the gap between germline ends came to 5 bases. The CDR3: CASSSGSGNTIYF. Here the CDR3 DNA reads TGTGCCAGCAGTTCCGGATCTGGAAACACCATATATTTT.

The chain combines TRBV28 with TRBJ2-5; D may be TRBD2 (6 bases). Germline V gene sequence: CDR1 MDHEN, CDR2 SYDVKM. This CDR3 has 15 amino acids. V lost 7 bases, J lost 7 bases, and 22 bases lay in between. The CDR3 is CASTGGAVQVGTQYF. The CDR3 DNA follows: TGTGCCAGCACGGGCGGGGCCGTACAAGTGGGGACCCAGTACTTC.

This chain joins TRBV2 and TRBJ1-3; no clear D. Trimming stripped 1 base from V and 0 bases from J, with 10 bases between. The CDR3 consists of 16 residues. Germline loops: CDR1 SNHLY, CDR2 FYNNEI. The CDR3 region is CASSEGLPRSGNTIYF. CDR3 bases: TGTGCCAGCAGTGAAGGGTTACCTCGCTCTGGAAACACCATATATTTT.

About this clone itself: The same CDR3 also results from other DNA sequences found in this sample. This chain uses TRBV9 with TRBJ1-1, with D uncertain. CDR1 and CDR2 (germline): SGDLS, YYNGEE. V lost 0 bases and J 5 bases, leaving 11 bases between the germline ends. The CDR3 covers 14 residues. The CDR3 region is CASSVGGEGTEAFF. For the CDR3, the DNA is TGTGCCAGCAGCGTAGGGGGTGAGGGTACTGAAGCTTTCTTT.

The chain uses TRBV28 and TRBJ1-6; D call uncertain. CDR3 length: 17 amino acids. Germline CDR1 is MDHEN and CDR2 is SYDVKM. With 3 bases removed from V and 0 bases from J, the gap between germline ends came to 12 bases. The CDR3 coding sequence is TGTGCCAGCAGTTTTGGCCAGCGAAGCTCCTATAATTCACCCCTCCACTTT. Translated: CASSFGQRSSYNSPLHF.

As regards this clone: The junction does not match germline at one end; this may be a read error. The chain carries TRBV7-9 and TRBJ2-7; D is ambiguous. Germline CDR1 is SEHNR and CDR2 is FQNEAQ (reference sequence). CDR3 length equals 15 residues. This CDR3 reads CASSVALRLPDEQYF. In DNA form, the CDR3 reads TGTGCCAGCAGCGTAGCCTTAAGACTGCCCGATGAGCAGTACTTC. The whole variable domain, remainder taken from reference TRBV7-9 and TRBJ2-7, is DTGVSQNPRHKITKRGQNVTFRCDPISEHNRLYWYRQTLGQGPEFLTYFQNEAQLEKSRLLSDRFSAERPKGSFSTLEIQRTEQGDSAMYLCASSVALRLPDEQYFGPGTRLTVT.

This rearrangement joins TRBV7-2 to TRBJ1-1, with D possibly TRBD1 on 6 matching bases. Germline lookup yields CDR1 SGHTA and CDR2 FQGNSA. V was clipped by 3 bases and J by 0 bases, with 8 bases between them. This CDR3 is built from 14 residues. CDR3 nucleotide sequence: TGTGCCAGCAGCTTTGGGACACTGAACACTGAAGCTTTCTTT. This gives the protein CASSFGTLNTEAFF. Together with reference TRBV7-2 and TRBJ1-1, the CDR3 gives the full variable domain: GAGVSQSPSNKVTEKGKDVELRCDPISGHTALYWYRQSLGQGLEFLIYFQGNSAPDKSGLPSDRFSAERTGGSVSTLTIQRTQQEDSAVYLCASSFGTLNTEAFFGQGTRLTVV.

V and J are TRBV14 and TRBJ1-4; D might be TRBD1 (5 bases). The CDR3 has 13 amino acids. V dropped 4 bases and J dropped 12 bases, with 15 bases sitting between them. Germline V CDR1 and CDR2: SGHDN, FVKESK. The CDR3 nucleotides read TGTGCCAGCAGCCGCACGGGACGCGGGCAACTGTTTTTT. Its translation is CASSRTGRGQLFF.

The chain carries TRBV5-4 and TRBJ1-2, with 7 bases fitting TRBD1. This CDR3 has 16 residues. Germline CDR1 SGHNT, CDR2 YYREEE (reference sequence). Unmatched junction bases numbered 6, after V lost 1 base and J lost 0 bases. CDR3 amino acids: CASSLPQGFSNYGYTF. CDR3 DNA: TGTGCCAGCAGCTTGCCACAGGGGTTCTCTAACTATGGCTACACCTTC.